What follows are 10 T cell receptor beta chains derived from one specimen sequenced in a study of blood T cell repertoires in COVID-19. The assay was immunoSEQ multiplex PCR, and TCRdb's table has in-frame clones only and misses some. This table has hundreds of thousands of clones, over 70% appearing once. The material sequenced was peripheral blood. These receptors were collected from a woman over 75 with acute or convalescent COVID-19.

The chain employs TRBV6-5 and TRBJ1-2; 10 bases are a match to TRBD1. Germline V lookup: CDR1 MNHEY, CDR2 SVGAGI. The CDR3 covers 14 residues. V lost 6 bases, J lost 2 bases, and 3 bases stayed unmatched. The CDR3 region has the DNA TGTGCCAGCAGCTCGGGACAGGGGAACTATGGCTACACCTTC. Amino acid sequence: CASSSGQGNYGYTF.

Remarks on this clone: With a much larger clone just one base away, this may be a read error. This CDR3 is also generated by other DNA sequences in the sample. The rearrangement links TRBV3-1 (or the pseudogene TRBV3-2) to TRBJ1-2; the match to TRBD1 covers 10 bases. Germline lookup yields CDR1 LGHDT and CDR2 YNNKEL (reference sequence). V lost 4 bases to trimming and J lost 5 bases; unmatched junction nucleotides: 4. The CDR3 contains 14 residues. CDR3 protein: CASSRDRGNYGYTF. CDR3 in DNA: TGTGCCAGCAGCCGGGACAGGGGTAATTATGGCTACACCTTC.

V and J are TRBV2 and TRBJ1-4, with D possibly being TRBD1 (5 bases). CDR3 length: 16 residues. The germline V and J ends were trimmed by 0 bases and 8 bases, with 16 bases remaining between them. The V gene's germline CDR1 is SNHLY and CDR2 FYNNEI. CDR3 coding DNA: TGTGCCAGCAGTGAAGCGCTTGCCCTGGCAGGGGAAAAACTGTTTTTT. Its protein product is CASSEALALAGEKLFF.

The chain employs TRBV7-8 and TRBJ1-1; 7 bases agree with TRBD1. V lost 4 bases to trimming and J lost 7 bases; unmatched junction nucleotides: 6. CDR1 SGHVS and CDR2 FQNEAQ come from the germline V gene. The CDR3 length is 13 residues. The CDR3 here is CASSSLYRGEAFF. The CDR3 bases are TGTGCCAGCAGCTCCCTGTACAGGGGTGAAGCTTTCTTT.

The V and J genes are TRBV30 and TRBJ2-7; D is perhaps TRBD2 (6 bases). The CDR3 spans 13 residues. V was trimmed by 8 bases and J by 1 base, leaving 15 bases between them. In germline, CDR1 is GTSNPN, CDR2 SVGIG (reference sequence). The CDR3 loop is CAHRLAGSYEQYF. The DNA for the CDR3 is TGTGCCCACCGTCTGGCGGGGTCCTACGAGCAGTACTTC. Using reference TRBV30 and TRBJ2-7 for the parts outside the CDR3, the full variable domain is SQTIHQWPATLVQPVGSPLSLECTVEGTSNPNLYWYRQAAGRGLQLLFYSVGIGQISSEVPQNLSASRPQDRQFILSSKKLLLSDSGFYLCAHRLAGSYEQYFGPGTRLTVT.

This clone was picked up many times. The CDR3 reads CAWSVSRNGVVEKLFF. The CDR3 DNA is TGTGCCTGGAGTGTGTCCCGCAATGGAGTTGTTGAAAAACTGTTTTTT. This chain uses TRBV30 with TRBJ1-4; D is unresolved. The CDR3 covers 16 residues. Germline V gene sequence: CDR1 GTSNPN, CDR2 SVGIG (reference sequence). Trimming pared 0 bases from V and 7 bases from J, leaving 18 bases between.

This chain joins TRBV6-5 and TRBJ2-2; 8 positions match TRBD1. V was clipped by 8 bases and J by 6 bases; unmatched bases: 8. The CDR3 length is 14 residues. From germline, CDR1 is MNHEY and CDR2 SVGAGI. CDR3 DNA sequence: TGTGCCAGCCAACAGGGGGTGAGCCCCGGGGAGCTGTTTTTT. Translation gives CASQQGVSPGELFF.

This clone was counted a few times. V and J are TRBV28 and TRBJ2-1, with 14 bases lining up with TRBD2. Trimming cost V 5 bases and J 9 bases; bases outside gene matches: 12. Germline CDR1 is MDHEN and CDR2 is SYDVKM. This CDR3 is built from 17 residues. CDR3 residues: CASSPYPGLAGAGEQFF. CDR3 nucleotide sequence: TGTGCCAGCAGTCCTTATCCGGGACTAGCGGGAGCGGGTGAGCAGTTCTTC.

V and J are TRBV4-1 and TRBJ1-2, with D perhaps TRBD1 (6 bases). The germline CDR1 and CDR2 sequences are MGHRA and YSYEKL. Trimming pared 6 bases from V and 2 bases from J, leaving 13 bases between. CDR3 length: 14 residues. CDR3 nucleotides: TGCGCCAGCAGGGACAGAGTAACGAACTATGGCTACACCTTC. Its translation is CASRDRVTNYGYTF.

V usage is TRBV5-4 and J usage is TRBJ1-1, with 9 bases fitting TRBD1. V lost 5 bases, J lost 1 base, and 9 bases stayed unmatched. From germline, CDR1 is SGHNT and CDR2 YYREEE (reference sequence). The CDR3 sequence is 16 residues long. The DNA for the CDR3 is TGTGCCAGCAGGCGAACAGGGGGCGCGGGGAACACTGAAGCTTTCTTT. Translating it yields CASRRTGGAGNTEAFF.